Each of the 30 T cell receptor beta chains below was sequenced from the same sample in a study of T cell responses to AZD1222 COVID-19 vaccine (dated by TCRdb to the early 2020s). The sample's time point label, decoded: about 28 days (+/-7) after the second vaccine dose. Libraries were made using the immunoSEQ multiplex PCR assay. As stored in TCRdb, this immuneACCESS dataset retains in-frame rearrangements with V and J assigned. A fraction of the clones does not appear; measured against another copy, unresolved V genes explain less than half of the discrepancy, and the remainder lacks a known reason. The sample includes fewer than 150,000 clones, with around 93% observed a single time. About 7.5% of the sample lies in the top ten. This specimen was peripheral blood, taken 28 days after the second AZD1222 dose. The receptors here all came from an adult who received the AZD1222 COVID-19 vaccine.

This clone was recorded once. This sequence joins TRBV19 and TRBJ1-5; TRBD1 is a possible D gene (5 bases). Germline loops: CDR1 LNHDA, CDR2 SQIVND (reference sequence). The CDR3 spans 15 residues. The V and J ends lost 3 bases and 4 bases respectively, with 13 bases between them. CDR3 DNA: TGTGCCAGTAGTATTATAACAGGACATAATCAGCCCCAGCATTTT. This sequence encodes CASSIITGHNQPQHF.

The CDR3 reads CASSFGGRGSDTQYF. The CDR3 region has the DNA TGTGCCAGCAGTTTCGGCGGGCGGGGGTCAGATACGCAGTATTTT. The chain couples TRBV28 to TRBJ2-3; 7 positions match TRBD2. CDR3 length equals 15 residues. Germline CDR1 is MDHEN and CDR2 is SYDVKM. V shed 3 bases, J shed 4 bases, and the junction held 7 bases outside the gene matches.

V is TRBV29-1 and J is TRBJ2-1, with unresolved D. V shed 6 bases and J shed 6 bases, with 15 bases lying between them. This CDR3 comprises 13 residues. Germline CDR1 and CDR2: SQVTM and ANQGSEA. CDR3: CSVQGTKGNEQFF. The CDR3 DNA reads TGCAGCGTCCAAGGAACGAAGGGCAATGAGCAGTTCTTC.

The table lists this clone with a count of one. This chain connects TRBV7-9 to TRBJ2-6; possibly TRBD2 for D (5 bases). The CDR3 spans 17 residues. Trimming stripped 2 bases from V and 0 bases from J, with 11 bases between. The V gene's germline CDR1 is SEHNR and CDR2 FQNEAQ (reference sequence). In DNA form, the CDR3 reads TGTGCCAGCAGCTTACCCCAAGGGAGCTCTGGGGCCAACGTCCTGACTTTC. Its translation: CASSLPQGSSGANVLTF.

The V and J genes are TRBV7-6 and TRBJ2-1; no reliable D call. Germline V gene data show CDR1 as SGHVS and CDR2 as FNYEAQ. Trimming took 1 base from V and 5 from J, leaving 9 bases between them. The CDR3 is 14 amino acids. CDR3 amino acids: CASSLGGQNNEQFF. CDR3 bases: TGTGCCAGCAGCTTAGGGGGTCAGAACAATGAGCAGTTCTTC.

The chain has TRBV24-1 and TRBJ1-1, with D hard to call. Germline V lookup: CDR1 KGHDR, CDR2 SFDVKD. The V end lost 2 bases, the J end lost 3 bases, and 6 bases lay between the germline ends. The CDR3 has 13 amino acids. Here the CDR3 DNA reads TGTGCCACCAGTGATTCAGGTTACACTGAAGCTTTCTTT. Residues: CATSDSGYTEAFF.

V and J are TRBV29-1 and TRBJ1-1, with TRBD1 as a possible D gene (5 bases). Deletions cut 3 bases from V and 4 bases from J, with 15 bases between. The CDR3 covers 14 residues. CDR1 and CDR2 (germline): SQVTM, ANQGSEA. DNA for the CDR3: TGCAGCGTTGATACAGTTCTAGGGGTCACTGAAGCTTTCTTT. Residues: CSVDTVLGVTEAFF.

This sequence joins TRBV6-6 and TRBJ2-3, with D perhaps matching TRBD1 (7 bases). The CDR3 loop spans 17 amino acids. Per germline, CDR1 MNHNY and CDR2 SVGAGI (reference sequence). The V and J ends lost 5 bases and 7 bases respectively, with 25 bases between them. CDR3 bases: TGTGCCAGCAGTCCAATTTCCCGTCACCAGGGGGGTTATACGCAGTATTTT. Translated: CASSPISRHQGGYTQYF.

The chain couples TRBV5-5 to TRBJ2-7, with D maybe TRBD1 (6 bases). CDR1 and CDR2 (germline): SGHKS, YYEKEE (reference sequence). Trimming left V 0 bases short and J 2 bases short, with 12 bases between. The CDR3 spans 15 residues. The CDR3 nucleotides read TGTGCCAGCAGCTTGGTGTCGCAGGGGACCTACGAGCAGTACTTC. Translation gives CASSLVSQGTYEQYF.

The chain uses TRBV19 and TRBJ2-2; TRBD1 aligns across 12 bases. The V segment lost 8 bases and the J segment 4 bases; nucleotides outside the gene matches: 11. CDR1 LNHDA and CDR2 SQIVND come from the germline V gene (reference sequence). The CDR3 spans 17 residues. In nucleotides, the CDR3 is TGTGCCAGTTGGGACAGGGGGCGAGGTTTGTCCACCGGGGAGCTGTTTTTT. This encodes CASWDRGRGLSTGELFF.

The chain couples TRBV6-2 or TRBV6-3 to TRBJ1-1; D remains ambiguous. CDR1 is MNHEY, CDR2 SVGEGT, per germline. The V end lost 2 bases, the J end lost 0 bases, and 10 bases lay between the germline ends. This CDR3 has 15 residues. As DNA, the CDR3 is TGTGCCAGCAGTTACCTGGCAGCTATGAACACTGAAGCTTTCTTT. This translates into CASSYLAAMNTEAFF.

The sample holds one count of this clone. The chain couples TRBV3-1 (or the pseudogene TRBV3-2) to TRBJ2-7; D is unresolved. Per germline, CDR1 LGHDT and CDR2 YNNKEL (reference sequence). The CDR3 totals 12 residues. Between the trimmed V and J ends, which lost 5 bases and 7 bases, there was a span of 12 bases. CDR3 nucleotide sequence: TGTGCCAGCAGCTCTCTGGGAAGGGAGCAGTACTTC. This gives the protein CASSSLGREQYF.

This rearrangement joins TRBV19 to TRBJ1-3, with 7 bases fitting TRBD1. The CDR3 sequence is 16 residues long. The J segment lost 4 bases and the V segment lost 7 bases, leaving 13 bases of the junction unmatched. The germline V gene has CDR1 LNHDA and CDR2 SQIVND (reference sequence). The CDR3 here is CASNHARGRSGNTIYF. CDR3 coding DNA: TGTGCCAGTAACCACGCCAGGGGGAGGAGCGGAAACACCATATATTTT.

V gene TRBV29-1 combines with J gene TRBJ2-3; TRBD2 matches 7 bases. The V gene's germline CDR1 is SQVTM and CDR2 ANQGSEA. The CDR3 covers 13 residues. Losses at the gene ends were 4 bases for V and 5 bases for J; bases not matched to a gene: 6. The CDR3 coding sequence is TGCAGCGTTGTCGGGGGGTTAAAAGATACGCAGTATTTT. Residues: CSVVGGLKDTQYF.

This chain uses TRBV6-1 with TRBJ1-5; D perhaps matches TRBD1 (5 bases). With 1 base removed from V and 4 bases from J, the gap between germline ends came to 11 bases. The CDR3 sequence is 15 residues long. The V gene's germline CDR1 is MNHNS and CDR2 SASEGT. The CDR3 here is CASSEDLRDNQPQHF. Written as DNA, the CDR3 is TGTGCCAGCAGTGAAGATCTCAGGGATAATCAGCCCCAGCATTTT.

CDR3 amino acids: CASSQVGRGQPQHF. CDR3 DNA: TGTGCCAGCAGCCAAGTTGGCAGGGGTCAGCCCCAGCATTTT. The rearrangement uses TRBV4-2 and TRBJ1-5; weak D call: TRBD1 (6 bases). CDR1 and CDR2 (germline): LGHNA, YNFKEQ. The CDR3 extends over 14 amino acids. The V end lost 1 base, the J end lost 6 bases, and 10 bases lay between the germline ends.

The chain couples TRBV2 to TRBJ1-2, with TRBD1 identical over 7 bases. V was clipped by 6 bases and J by 5 bases; unmatched bases: 15. In germline, CDR1 is SNHLY, CDR2 FYNNEI. The CDR3 has 16 amino acids. Here the CDR3 DNA reads TGTGCCAGCAGCGCGGACAGGTTTGGGTTCAATTATGGCTACACCTTC. It specifies CASSADRFGFNYGYTF.

About this clone itself: The limits of the CDR3 on the DNA are not certain, so only TCRdb's listed CDR3 is given. The CDR3 is CARQFYLCSGNTIYF. The chain couples TRBV24-1 to TRBJ1-3; whether TRBD1, the table's D call, matches the DNA was not checked. The CDR3 is 15 amino acids long, termini counted. Germline CDR1 is KGHDR and CDR2 is SFDVKD.

V is TRBV18 and J is TRBJ2-7; TRBD1 is a possible D gene (6 bases). The CDR3 contains 15 residues. Germline CDR1 KGHSH, CDR2 LQKENI. V was cut by 6 bases and J by 4 bases, with 19 bases left in between. CDR3 in DNA: TGTGCCAGCTCTCCCCAGGGGCTAGTTGGGTACGAGCAGTACTTC. Amino acid sequence: CASSPQGLVGYEQYF.

V and J are TRBV7-8 and TRBJ2-1, with D tentatively TRBD2 (6 bases). There are 16 residues in the CDR3. V lost 3 bases and J lost 4, with 16 bases in between. The germline V gene encodes CDR1 SGHVS and CDR2 FQNEAQ. This chain's CDR3 is CASSFLRGIRYNEQFF. The CDR3, as DNA: TGTGCCAGCAGCTTCCTACGGGGGATCCGTTACAATGAGCAGTTCTTC.

The chain couples TRBV7-2 to TRBJ1-2, with D hard to call. Between the trimmed V and J ends, which lost 2 bases and 3 bases, there was a span of 10 bases. The CDR3 runs 14 residues. Germline loops: CDR1 SGHTA, CDR2 FQGNSA. The CDR3 coding sequence is TGTGCCAGCAGCTTATCGCGGGGAGACTATGGCTACACCTTC. This encodes CASSLSRGDYGYTF.

V usage is TRBV14 and J usage is TRBJ1-2, with 8 nucleotides matching TRBD1. V trimming: 1 base; J trimming: 7 bases; junction bases outside the gene matches: 8. The germline V gene encodes CDR1 SGHDN and CDR2 FVKESK. CDR3 size: 15 residues. As DNA, the CDR3 is TGTGCCAGCAGCCAAGGGCAGGGGGCGTTTGGTGGCTACACCTTC. Translating gives CASSQGQGAFGGYTF.

In DNA form, the CDR3 reads TGTGCCGTCACCCAGGCTGGACTAGCGGACTACAATGAGCAGTTCTTC. Amino acids: CAVTQAGLADYNEQFF. V usage is TRBV10-3 and J usage is TRBJ2-1, with 10 bases aligning to TRBD2. CDR3 length equals 16 residues. Per germline, CDR1 ENHRY and CDR2 SYGVKD. After removal of 11 bases from V and 3 bases from J, the junction contained 13 bases not matched to a gene.

This chain uses TRBV15 with TRBJ2-7, with TRBD1 matching 9 bases. In germline, CDR1 is LNHNV, CDR2 YYDKDF (reference sequence). V was pared by 3 bases and J by 2 bases, with 11 bases of the junction left unmatched. The CDR3 contains 17 residues. CDR3 protein: CATSSDYPGQGPYEQYF. Written as DNA, the CDR3 is TGTGCCACCAGCAGTGACTATCCGGGACAGGGCCCCTACGAGCAGTACTTC.

The chain combines TRBV12-5 with TRBJ2-1; 7 bases are shared with TRBD2. Germline CDR1 LGHNT, CDR2 FRNRAP. CDR3 length equals 14 residues. V shed 5 bases, J shed 8 bases, and the junction held 9 bases outside the gene matches. CDR3 in DNA: TGTGCTAGTGGTCCGCTAGCGGCCGTCCATGAGCAGTTCTTC. Encoded protein: CASGPLAAVHEQFF.

The chain carries TRBV27 and TRBJ2-7; D possibly matches TRBD1 or TRBD2 (6 bases each). The CDR3 extends over 15 amino acids. Germline values: CDR1 MNHEY, CDR2 SMNVEV (reference sequence). The ends were cut back, 1 base at V and 0 bases at J, with 10 bases in the middle. The CDR3 is CASSLLGGPSYEQYF. As DNA, the CDR3 is TGTGCCAGCAGTTTATTGGGGGGCCCCTCCTACGAGCAGTACTTC.

The chain couples TRBV28 to TRBJ1-1; D might be TRBD1 (6 bases). V dropped 2 bases and J dropped 3 bases, with 16 bases sitting between them. The germline V gene has CDR1 MDHEN and CDR2 SYDVKM. The CDR3 is made up of 16 amino acids. The DNA of the CDR3 is TGTGCCAGCAGTTTAGGGGGGGGCGGGAGCGACACTGAAGCTTTCTTT. Amino acids: CASSLGGGGSDTEAFF.

The chain links TRBV7-2 to TRBJ1-1, with D perhaps TRBD1 (5 bases). The germline CDR1 and CDR2 sequences are SGHTA and FQGNSA. Trimming removed 5 bases from V and 10 bases from J, with 17 bases in between. The CDR3 runs to 13 residues. The CDR3 is CASSAGPDPRAFF. CDR3 nucleotide sequence: TGTGCCAGCAGCGCGGGACCGGATCCCCGAGCTTTCTTT. The whole variable domain, filled in from reference TRBV7-2 and TRBJ1-1, reads GAGVSQSPSNKVTEKGKDVELRCDPISGHTALYWYRQSLGQGLEFLIYFQGNSAPDKSGLPSDRFSAERTGGSVSTLTIQRTQQEDSAVYLCASSAGPDPRAFFGQGTRLTVV.

The chain combines TRBV5-8 with TRBJ2-7; D remains ambiguous. Germline loops: CDR1 SGHTS, CDR2 YDEGEE. The CDR3 covers 14 residues. The V end was cut by 5 bases, the J end by 3 bases, with 15 bases between. The DNA for the CDR3 is TGTGCCAGCAGAGGGTTCCTTAACAGCTACGAGCAGTACTTC. It codes for CASRGFLNSYEQYF.

The chain uses TRBV7-2 and TRBJ1-2; 7 bases are shared with TRBD1. The CDR3 length is 13 residues. Trimming at V came to 4 bases and at J to 8 bases, leaving 7 bases not matched to a gene. Germline CDR1 and CDR2: SGHTA and FQGNSA. The CDR3: CASSSKGARGYTF. As DNA, the CDR3 is TGTGCCAGCAGCTCCAAGGGGGCGCGGGGCTACACCTTC.